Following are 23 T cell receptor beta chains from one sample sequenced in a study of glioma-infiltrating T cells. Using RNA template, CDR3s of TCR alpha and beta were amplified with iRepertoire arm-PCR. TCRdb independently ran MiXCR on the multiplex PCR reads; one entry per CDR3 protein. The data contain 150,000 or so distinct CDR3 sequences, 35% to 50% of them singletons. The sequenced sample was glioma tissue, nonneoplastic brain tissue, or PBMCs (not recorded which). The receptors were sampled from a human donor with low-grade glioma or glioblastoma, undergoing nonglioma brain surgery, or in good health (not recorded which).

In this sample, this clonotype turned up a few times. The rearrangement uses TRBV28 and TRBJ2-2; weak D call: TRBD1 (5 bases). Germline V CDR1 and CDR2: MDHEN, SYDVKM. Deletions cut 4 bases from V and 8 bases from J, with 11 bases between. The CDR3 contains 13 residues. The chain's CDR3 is CASSSGHAGELFF. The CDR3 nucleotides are TGTGCCAGCAGTTCAGGGCACGCAGGGGAGCTGTTTTTT.

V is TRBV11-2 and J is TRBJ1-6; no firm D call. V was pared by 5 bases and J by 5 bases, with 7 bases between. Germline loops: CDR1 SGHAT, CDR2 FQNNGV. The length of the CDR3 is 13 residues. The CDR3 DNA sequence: TGTGCCAGCAGCCAGGTCGATAATTCACCCCTCCACTTT. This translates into CASSQVDNSPLHF. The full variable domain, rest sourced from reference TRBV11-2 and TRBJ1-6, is EAGVAQSPRYKIIEKRQSVAFWCNPISGHATLYWYQQILGQGPKLLIQFQNNGVVDDSQLPKDRFSAERLKGVDSTLKIQPAKLEDSAVYLCASSQVDNSPLHFGNGTRLTVT.

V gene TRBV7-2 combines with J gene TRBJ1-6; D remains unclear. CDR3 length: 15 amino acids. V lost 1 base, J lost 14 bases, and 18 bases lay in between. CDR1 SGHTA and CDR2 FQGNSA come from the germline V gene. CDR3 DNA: TGTGCCAGCAGCTTAGGGTCGGAATCAGCCGGGACCCTCCACTTT. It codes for CASSLGSESAGTLHF.

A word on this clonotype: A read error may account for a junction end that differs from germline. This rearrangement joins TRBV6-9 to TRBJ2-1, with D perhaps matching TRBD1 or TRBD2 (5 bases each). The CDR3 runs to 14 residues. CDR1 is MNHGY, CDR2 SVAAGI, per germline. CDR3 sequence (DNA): TGTGCCAGCAGTTCTTCTCGGGGCTACAATGAGCAGCTCTTC. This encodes CASSSSRGYNEQLF.

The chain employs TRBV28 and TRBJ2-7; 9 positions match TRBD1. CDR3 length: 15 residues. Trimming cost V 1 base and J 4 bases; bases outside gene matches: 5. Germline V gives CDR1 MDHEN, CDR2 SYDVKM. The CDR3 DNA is TGTGCCAGCAGTTTATTCAAGGGACAGGGTTACGAGCAGTACTTC. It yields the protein CASSLFKGQGYEQYF.

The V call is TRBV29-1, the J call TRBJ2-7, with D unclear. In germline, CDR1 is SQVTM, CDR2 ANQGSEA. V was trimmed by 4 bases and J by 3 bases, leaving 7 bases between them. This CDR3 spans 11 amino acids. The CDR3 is CSVATFYEQYF. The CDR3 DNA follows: TGCAGCGTTGCGACATTCTACGAGCAGTACTTC.

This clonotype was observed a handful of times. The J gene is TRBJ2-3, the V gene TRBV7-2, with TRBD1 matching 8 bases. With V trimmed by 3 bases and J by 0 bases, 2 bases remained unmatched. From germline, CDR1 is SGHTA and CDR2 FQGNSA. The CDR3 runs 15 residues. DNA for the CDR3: TGTGCCAGCAGCTTCAACAGGGGGAGCACAGATACGCAGTATTTT. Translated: CASSFNRGSTDTQYF.

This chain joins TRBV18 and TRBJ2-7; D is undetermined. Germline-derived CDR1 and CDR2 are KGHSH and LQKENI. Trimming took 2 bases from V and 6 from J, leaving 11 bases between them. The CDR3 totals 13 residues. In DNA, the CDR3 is TGTGCCAGCTCACCAATGGAATTGGGCGAGCAGTACTTC. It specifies CASSPMELGEQYF.

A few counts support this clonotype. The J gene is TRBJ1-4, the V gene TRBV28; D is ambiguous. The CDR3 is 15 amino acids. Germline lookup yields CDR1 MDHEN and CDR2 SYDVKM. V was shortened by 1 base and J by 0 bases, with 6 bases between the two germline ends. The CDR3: CASSLSSATNEKLFF. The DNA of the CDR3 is TGTGCCAGCAGTTTATCGTCTGCAACTAATGAAAAACTGTTTTTT.

Written as DNA, the CDR3 is TGCAGTGCTCCTGTTAAGGGAAGGGACACCGGGGAGCTGTTTTTT. Encoded protein: CSAPVKGRDTGELFF. This chain connects TRBV20-1 to TRBJ2-2; D unclear. CDR1 and CDR2 from the germline V gene are DFQATT and SNEGSKA (reference sequence). V dropped 5 bases and J dropped 3 bases, with 16 bases sitting between them. The CDR3 consists of 15 residues.

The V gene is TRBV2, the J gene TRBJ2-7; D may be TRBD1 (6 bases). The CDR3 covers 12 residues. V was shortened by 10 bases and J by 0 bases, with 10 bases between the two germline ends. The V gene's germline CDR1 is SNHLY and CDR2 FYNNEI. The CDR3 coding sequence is TGTGCCACCAGGGGCAACTCCTACGAGCAGTACTTC. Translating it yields CATRGNSYEQYF.

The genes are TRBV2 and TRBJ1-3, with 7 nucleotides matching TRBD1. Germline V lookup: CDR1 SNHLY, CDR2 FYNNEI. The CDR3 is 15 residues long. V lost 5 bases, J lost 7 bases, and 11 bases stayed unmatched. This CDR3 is CASSSEGGSRNTIYF. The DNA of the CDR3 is TGTGCCAGCAGTAGCGAAGGGGGCTCACGGAACACCATATATTTT.

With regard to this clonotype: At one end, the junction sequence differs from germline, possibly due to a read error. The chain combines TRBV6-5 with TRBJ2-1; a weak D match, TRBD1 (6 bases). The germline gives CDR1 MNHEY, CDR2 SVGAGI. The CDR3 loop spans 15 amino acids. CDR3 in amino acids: CASSYSAGVSNEQFF. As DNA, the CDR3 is TGTGCCAGTAGTTACTCGGCAGGGGTTTCGAATGAGCAGTTCTTC.

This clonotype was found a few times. As DNA, the CDR3 is TGTGCCAGCAGCCAAGGGACCCACCGGGGCACAGATACGCAGTATTTT. It yields the protein CASSQGTHRGTDTQYF. The chain recombines TRBV14 with TRBJ2-3, with unresolved D. This CDR3 spans 16 amino acids. Between the trimmed V and J ends, which lost 1 base and 1 base, there was a span of 12 bases. Germline CDR1 reads SGHDN; CDR2 reads FVKESK.

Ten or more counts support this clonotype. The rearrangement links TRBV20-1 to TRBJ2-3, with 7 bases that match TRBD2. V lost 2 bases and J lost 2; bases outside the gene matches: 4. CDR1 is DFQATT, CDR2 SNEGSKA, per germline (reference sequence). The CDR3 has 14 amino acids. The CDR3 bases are TGCAGTGCTAGACTAGCGGCTATCACAGATACGCAGTATTTT. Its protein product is CSARLAAITDTQYF.

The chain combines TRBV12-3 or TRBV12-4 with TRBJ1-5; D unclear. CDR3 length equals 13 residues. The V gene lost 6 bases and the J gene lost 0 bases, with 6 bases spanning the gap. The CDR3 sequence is CASRLNSNQPQHF. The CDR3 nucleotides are TGTGCCAGCAGACTCAATAGCAATCAGCCCCAGCATTTT.

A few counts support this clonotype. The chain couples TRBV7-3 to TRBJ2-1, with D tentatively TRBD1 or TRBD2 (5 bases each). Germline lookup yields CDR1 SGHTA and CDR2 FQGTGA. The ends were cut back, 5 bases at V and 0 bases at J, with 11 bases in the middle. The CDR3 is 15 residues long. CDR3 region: CASSRRGASYNEQFF. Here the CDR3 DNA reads TGTGCCAGCAGCCGACGGGGCGCCTCCTACAATGAGCAGTTCTTC.

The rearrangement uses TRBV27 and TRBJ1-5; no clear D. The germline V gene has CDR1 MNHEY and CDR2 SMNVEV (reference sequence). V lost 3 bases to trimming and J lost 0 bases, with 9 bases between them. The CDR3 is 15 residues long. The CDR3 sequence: CASSLGSGSNQPQHF. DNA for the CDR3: TGTGCCAGCAGTTTGGGTTCAGGTAGCAATCAGCCCCAGCATTTT.

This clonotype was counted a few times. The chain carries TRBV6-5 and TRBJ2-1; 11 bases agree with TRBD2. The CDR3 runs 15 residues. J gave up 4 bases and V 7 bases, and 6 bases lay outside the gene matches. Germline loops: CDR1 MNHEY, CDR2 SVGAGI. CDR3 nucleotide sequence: TGTGCCAGCACCAGAACTAGCGGGGGTTACAATGAGCAGTTCTTC. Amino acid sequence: CASTRTSGGYNEQFF.

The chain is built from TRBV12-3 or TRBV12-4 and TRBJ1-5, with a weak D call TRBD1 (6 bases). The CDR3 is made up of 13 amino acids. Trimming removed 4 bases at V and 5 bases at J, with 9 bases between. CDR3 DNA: TGTGCCAGCAGTTCACAGGGTTATCAGCCCCAGCATTTT. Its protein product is CASSSQGYQPQHF.

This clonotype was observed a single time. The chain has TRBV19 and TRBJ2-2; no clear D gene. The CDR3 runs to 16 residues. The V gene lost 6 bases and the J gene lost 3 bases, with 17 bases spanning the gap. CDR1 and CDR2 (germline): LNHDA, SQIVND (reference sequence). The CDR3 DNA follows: TGTGCCAGTAGCCCATACCCCGGTCCCCACACCGGGGAGCTGTTTTTT. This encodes CASSPYPGPHTGELFF.

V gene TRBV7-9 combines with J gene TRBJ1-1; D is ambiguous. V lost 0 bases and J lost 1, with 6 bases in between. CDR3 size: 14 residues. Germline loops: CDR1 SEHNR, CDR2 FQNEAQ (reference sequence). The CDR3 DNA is TGTGCCAGCAGCTTAGCCAGGCCGAACACTGAAGCTTTCTTT. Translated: CASSLARPNTEAFF.

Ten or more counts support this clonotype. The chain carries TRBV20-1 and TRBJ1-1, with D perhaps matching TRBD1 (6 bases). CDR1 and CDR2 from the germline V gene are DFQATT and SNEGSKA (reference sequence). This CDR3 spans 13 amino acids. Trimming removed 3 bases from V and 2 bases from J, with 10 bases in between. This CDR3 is CSARPGHNTEAFF. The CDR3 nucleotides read TGCAGTGCTAGGCCGGGACACAACACTGAAGCTTTCTTT.